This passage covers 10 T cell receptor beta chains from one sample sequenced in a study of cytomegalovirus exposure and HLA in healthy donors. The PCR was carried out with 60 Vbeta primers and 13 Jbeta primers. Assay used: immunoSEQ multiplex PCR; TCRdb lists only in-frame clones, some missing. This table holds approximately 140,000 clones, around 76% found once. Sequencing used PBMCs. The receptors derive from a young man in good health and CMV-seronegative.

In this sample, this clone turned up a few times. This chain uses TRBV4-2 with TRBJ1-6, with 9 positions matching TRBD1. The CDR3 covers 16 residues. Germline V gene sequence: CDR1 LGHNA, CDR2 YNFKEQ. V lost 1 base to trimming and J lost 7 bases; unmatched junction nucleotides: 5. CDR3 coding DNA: TGTGCCAGCAGCCAAGCAACCGGGACAGGGAATTCACCCCTCCACTTT. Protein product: CASSQATGTGNSPLHF.

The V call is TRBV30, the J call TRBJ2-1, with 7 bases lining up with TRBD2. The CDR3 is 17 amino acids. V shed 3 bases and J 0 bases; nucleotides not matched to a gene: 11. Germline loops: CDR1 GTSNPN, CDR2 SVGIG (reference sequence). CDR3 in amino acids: CAWRGGNSRGSYNEQFF. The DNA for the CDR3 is TGTGCCTGGAGGGGGGGGAATAGCAGAGGCTCCTACAATGAGCAGTTCTTC.

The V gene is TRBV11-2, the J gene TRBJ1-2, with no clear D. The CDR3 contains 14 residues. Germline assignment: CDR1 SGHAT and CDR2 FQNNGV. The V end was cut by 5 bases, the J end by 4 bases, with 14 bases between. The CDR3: CASSVREDIYGYTF. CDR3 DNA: TGTGCCAGCAGCGTCCGGGAGGATATCTATGGCTACACCTTC.

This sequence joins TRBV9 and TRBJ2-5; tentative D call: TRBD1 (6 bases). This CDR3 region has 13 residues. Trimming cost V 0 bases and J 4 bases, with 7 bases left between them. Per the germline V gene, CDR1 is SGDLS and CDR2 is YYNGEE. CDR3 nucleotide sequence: TGTGCCAGCAGCGTAGTAGGGGGAGAGACCCAGTACTTC. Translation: CASSVVGGETQYF.

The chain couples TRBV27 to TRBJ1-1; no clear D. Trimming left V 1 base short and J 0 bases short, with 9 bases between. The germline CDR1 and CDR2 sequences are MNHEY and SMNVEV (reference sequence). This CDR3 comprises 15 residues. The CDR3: CASSLYPVMNTEAFF. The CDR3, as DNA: TGTGCCAGCAGTTTATATCCAGTCATGAACACTGAAGCTTTCTTT.

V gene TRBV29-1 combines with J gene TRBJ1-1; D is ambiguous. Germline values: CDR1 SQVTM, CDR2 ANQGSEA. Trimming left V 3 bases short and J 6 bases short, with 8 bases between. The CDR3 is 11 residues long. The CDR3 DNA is TGCAGCGTTGATCGGGGATCTGAAGCTTTCTTT. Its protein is CSVDRGSEAFF.

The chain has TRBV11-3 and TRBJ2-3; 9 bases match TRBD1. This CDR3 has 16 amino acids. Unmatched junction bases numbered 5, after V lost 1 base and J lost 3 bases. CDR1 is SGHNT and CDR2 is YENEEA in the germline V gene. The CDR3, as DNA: TGTGCCAGCAGCTTAGGGGACAGGGTTCGGACAGATACGCAGTATTTT. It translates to CASSLGDRVRTDTQYF.

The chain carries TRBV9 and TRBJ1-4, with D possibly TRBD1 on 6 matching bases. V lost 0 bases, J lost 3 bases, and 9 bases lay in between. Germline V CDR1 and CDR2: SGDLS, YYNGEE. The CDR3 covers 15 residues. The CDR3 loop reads CASSVGTESNEKLFF. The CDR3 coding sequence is TGTGCCAGCAGCGTAGGGACAGAGTCTAATGAAAAACTGTTTTTT.

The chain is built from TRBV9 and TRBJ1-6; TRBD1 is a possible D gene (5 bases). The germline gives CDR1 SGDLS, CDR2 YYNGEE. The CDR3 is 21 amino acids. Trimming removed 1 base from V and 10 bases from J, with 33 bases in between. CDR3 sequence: CASSVTHNLGRAAGEGSPLHF. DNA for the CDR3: TGTGCCAGCAGCGTAACCCATAATTTAGGACGGGCGGCGGGGGAAGGGTCACCCCTCCACTTT.

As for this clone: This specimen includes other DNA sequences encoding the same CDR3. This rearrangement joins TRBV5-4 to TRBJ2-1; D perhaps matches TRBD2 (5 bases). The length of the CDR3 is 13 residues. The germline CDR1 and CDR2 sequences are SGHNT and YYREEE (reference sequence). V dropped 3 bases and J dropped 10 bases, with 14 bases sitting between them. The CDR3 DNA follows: TGTGCCAGCAGCTCCGGAGGCGCTTGGGAGCAGTTCTTC. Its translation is CASSSGGAWEQFF.